This TCR beta chain was documented in a study of cytomegalovirus exposure and HLA in healthy donors. Trimming pared 1 base from V and 7 bases from J, leaving 11 bases between. The germline V gene encodes CDR1 SNHLY and CDR2 FYNNEI. This CDR3 has 13 amino acids. This clone was seen more than once but under ten times. TCRdb's table, derived via immunoSEQ multiplex PCR, lists solely in-frame clones and lacks some. The repertoire consists of 300,000 to 400,000 clones, with 75% to 90% occurring once and the leading ten covering approximately 0.86%. The sequence was obtained from a woman aged 18-35 years in good health and CMV-seronegative. The specimen sequenced was PBMCs. This rearrangement joins TRBV2 to TRBJ2-7, with D unresolved. The CDR3 region has the DNA TGTGCCAGCAGTGAAGTTATCGGTTTTGAGCAGTACTTC. Protein: CASSEVIGFEQYF.